These 29 T cell receptor beta chains were all obtained from the same sample, sequenced in a study of control samples from healthy donors and cancer patients. The repertoire was sequenced with immunoSEQ multiplex PCR; TCRdb's copy has only in-frame clones and lacks some. The table shows under 55,000 clones, with 80% occurring only once. What was sequenced was blood. Every receptor here comes from a man between 65 and 79 years old in good health.

V usage is TRBV5-5 and J usage is TRBJ1-3; unclear D gene. Trimming stripped 5 bases from V and 8 bases from J, with 8 bases between. The CDR3 has 11 amino acids. Looked up from germline, CDR1 is SGHKS and CDR2 is YYEKEE (reference sequence). The CDR3 DNA sequence: TGTGCCAGCAGTATCGTAGACACCATATATTTT. It translates to CASSIVDTIYF.

V and J are TRBV5-1 and TRBJ2-1, with 14 bases aligning to TRBD2. The CDR3 loop spans 16 amino acids. Trimming at V came to 4 bases and at J to 8 bases, leaving 8 bases not matched to a gene. CDR1 is SGHRS and CDR2 is YFSETQ in the germline V gene. This CDR3 is CASSTGTSGSLDEQFF. Here the CDR3 DNA reads TGCGCCAGCAGCACGGGGACTAGCGGGAGTTTGGATGAGCAGTTCTTC.

The chain links TRBV6-2 or TRBV6-3 to TRBJ2-5, with 10 bases that match TRBD1. This CDR3 is built from 17 residues. The J segment lost 4 bases and the V segment lost 6 bases, leaving 14 bases of the junction unmatched. Germline V gene sequence: CDR1 MNHEY, CDR2 SVGEGT. CDR3 bases: TGTGCCAGCAGCCCTCATTTTTCCGGGACAGGGGTAGAGACCCAGTACTTC. Residues: CASSPHFSGTGVETQYF.

The count of this clone is one. The gene calls are TRBV13 and TRBJ1-2, with D maybe TRBD1 (6 bases). This CDR3 has 13 residues. The V and J ends lost 3 bases and 4 bases respectively, with 9 bases between them. Germline V gene data show CDR1 as PRHDT and CDR2 as FYEKMQ (reference sequence). CDR3 DNA: TGTGCCAGCAGCTTTGACAGGATCTATGGCTACACCTTC. Amino acid sequence: CASSFDRIYGYTF.

In its sample, this clone was seen once. This chain connects TRBV9 to TRBJ1-3; 7 nucleotides line up with TRBD1. The CDR3 totals 16 residues. Germline-derived CDR1 and CDR2 are SGDLS and YYNGEE. V shed 2 bases and J 2 bases; nucleotides not matched to a gene: 7. CDR3 residues: CASSVGTAGAGNTIYF. CDR3 nucleotide sequence: TGTGCCAGCAGCGTCGGGACAGCGGGGGCTGGAAACACCATATATTTT.

With regard to this clone: One junction end does not reproduce the germline sequence, and a read error may be involved. J is TRBJ2-4 and V is TRBV27, with a tentative D call TRBD2 (5 bases). This CDR3 is built from 13 residues. Germline values: CDR1 MNHEY, CDR2 SMNVEV (reference sequence). The CDR3, as DNA: TGTGCCAGCATAAGTACTGGACCCCACCTGCGGGACTTC. This encodes CASISTGPHLRDF.

The V gene is TRBV6-5, the J gene TRBJ2-1; D remains ambiguous. The CDR3 is 15 residues long. V shed 2 bases and J shed 0 bases, with 8 bases lying between them. CDR1 and CDR2 (germline): MNHEY, SVGAGI. As DNA, the CDR3 is TGTGCCAGCAGTTACGGACCGAGCTCCTACAATGAGCAGTTCTTC. This sequence encodes CASSYGPSSYNEQFF.

This chain connects TRBV6-5 to TRBJ2-3; D tentatively reads TRBD1 or TRBD2 (5 bases each). The V end was cut by 5 bases, the J end by 10 bases, with 16 bases between. CDR3 size: 13 residues. CDR1 and CDR2 from the germline V gene are MNHEY and SVGAGI. CDR3 protein: CASSRTDSTPQYF. For the CDR3, the DNA is TGTGCCAGCAGTCGGACTGACAGCACCCCGCAGTATTTT.

The DNA of the CDR3 is TGTGCCAGCAGCTTAGGCAGGACCTACGAGCAGTACTTC. It translates to CASSLGRTYEQYF. The chain couples TRBV7-2 to TRBJ2-7; no definite D call. The CDR3 is made up of 13 amino acids. Germline CDR1 SGHTA, CDR2 FQGNSA. The V gene lost 1 base and the J gene lost 2 bases, with 6 bases spanning the gap.

The genes are TRBV10-2 and TRBJ2-7; 7 bases align to TRBD1. The V gene end was trimmed by 2 bases and the J gene end by 3 bases; junction bases not matched to a gene: 4. The CDR3 consists of 14 residues. Germline CDR1 is WSHSY and CDR2 is SAAADI. CDR3 coding DNA: TGCGCCAGCAGTGAGAGGGGGCGCAGCTACGAGCAGTACTTC. This translates into CASSERGRSYEQYF.

V and J are TRBV30 and TRBJ1-4; possible D gene TRBD1, 5 bases. The CDR3 spans 15 residues. V lost 3 bases and J lost 0, with 11 bases in between. Germline V CDR1 and CDR2: GTSNPN, SVGIG (reference sequence). The CDR3, as DNA: TGTGCCTGGAGGGAGGGGTATGCAACTAATGAAAAACTGTTTTTT. This gives the protein CAWREGYATNEKLFF. The full variable domain, with the rest looked up from reference TRBV30 and TRBJ1-4, is SQTIHQWPATLVQPVGSPLSLECTVEGTSNPNLYWYRQAAGRGLQLLFYSVGIGQISSEVPQNLSASRPQDRQFILSSKKLLLSDSGFYLCAWREGYATNEKLFFGSGTQLSVL.

The CDR3 here is CASQVAGGANTGELFF. In DNA form, the CDR3 reads TGTGCCTCCCAAGTGGCGGGAGGGGCGAACACCGGGGAGCTGTTTTTT. The rearrangement links TRBV2 to TRBJ2-2; 9 bases are shared with TRBD2. In germline, CDR1 is SNHLY, CDR2 FYNNEI. Trimming cost V 11 bases and J 0 bases; bases outside gene matches: 10. The CDR3 is made up of 16 amino acids.

The chain combines TRBV6-5 with TRBJ2-1; TRBD1 aligns across 7 bases. The V segment lost 9 bases and the J segment 2 bases; nucleotides outside the gene matches: 7. The CDR3 consists of 14 residues. Germline lookup yields CDR1 MNHEY and CDR2 SVGAGI. The chain's CDR3 is CASQQGLTYNEQFF. The CDR3 DNA reads as TGTGCCAGTCAACAGGGGCTAACCTACAATGAGCAGTTCTTC.

This clone turned up a few times. This rearrangement joins TRBV18 to TRBJ2-2; possibly TRBD2 for D (5 bases). Germline V gives CDR1 KGHSH, CDR2 LQKENI. The germline V and J ends were trimmed by 2 bases and 6 bases, with 10 bases remaining between them. The CDR3 sequence is 14 residues long. The CDR3, as DNA: TGTGCCAGCTCACCATCGGGGTTCGCCGGGGAGCTGTTTTTT. Its protein product is CASSPSGFAGELFF.

The CDR3 is CASSYSGGIAKNIQYF. The DNA for the CDR3 is TGTGCCAGCAGTTACTCAGGGGGTATAGCCAAAAACATTCAGTACTTC. J is TRBJ2-4 and V is TRBV6-6; TRBD1 is a possible D gene (6 bases). V was cut by 0 bases and J by 0 bases, with 9 bases left in between. CDR3 length equals 16 residues. Germline V gene data show CDR1 as MNHNY and CDR2 as SVGAGI (reference sequence).

This sequence joins TRBV28 and TRBJ1-1; D may be TRBD1 (6 bases). From germline, CDR1 is MDHEN and CDR2 SYDVKM. There are 15 residues in the CDR3. Trimming left V 2 bases short and J 8 bases short, with 18 bases between. The CDR3 sequence: CASSLVGGGVGEAFF. The CDR3 bases are TGTGCCAGCAGTTTAGTGGGAGGGGGAGTTGGGGAAGCTTTCTTT.

The chain joins TRBV5-5 to TRBJ2-3, with a tentative D call TRBD2 (7 bases). The germline gives CDR1 SGHKS, CDR2 YYEKEE (reference sequence). The V and J ends lost 4 bases and 4 bases respectively, with 22 bases between them. CDR3 size: 17 residues. The DNA of the CDR3 is TGTGCCAGCAGCCCTGGGCCCAGCGGAGGGGGGGCAGATACGCAGTATTTT. It translates to CASSPGPSGGGADTQYF.

The chain recombines TRBV28 with TRBJ2-6, with a weak D call TRBD2 (5 bases). The V and J ends lost 4 bases and 2 bases respectively, with 15 bases between them. This CDR3 comprises 17 residues. Germline-derived CDR1 and CDR2 are MDHEN and SYDVKM. CDR3 region: CASSSLGGRAGANVLTF. CDR3 nucleotide sequence: TGTGCCAGCAGTTCCCTTGGAGGAAGAGCTGGGGCCAACGTCCTGACTTTC.

The J gene is TRBJ1-5, the V gene TRBV28; no definite D call. V was cut by 1 base and J by 5 bases, with 6 bases left in between. CDR1 is MDHEN and CDR2 is SYDVKM in the germline V gene. This CDR3 comprises 13 residues. CDR3 protein: CASSLFTYQPQHF. DNA of the CDR3: TGTGCCAGCAGTTTATTCACCTATCAGCCCCAGCATTTT.

CDR3 nucleotide sequence: TGTGCCAGCAGCTTTAGCGAGACCCAGTACTTC. It translates to CASSFSETQYF. J is TRBJ2-5 and V is TRBV7-9; no clear D. V was cut by 3 bases and J by 5 bases, with 4 bases left in between. This CDR3 has 11 residues. The germline V gene encodes CDR1 SEHNR and CDR2 FQNEAQ (reference sequence).

The count of this clone is one. The chain carries TRBV6-6 and TRBJ1-1, with 7 bases fitting TRBD1. The germline V gene encodes CDR1 MNHNY and CDR2 SVGAGI (reference sequence). The junction had 7 bases not matched to a gene; V was cut back by 4 bases and J by 2 bases. The CDR3 covers 15 residues. The CDR3 DNA reads as TGTGCCAGCAGTTTAGCGGGGGACAGCAACACTGAAGCTTTCTTT. Protein: CASSLAGDSNTEAFF.

CDR3 region: CASSYIRGKGETQYF. DNA for the CDR3: TGTGCCAGCAGTTACATTCGGGGTAAAGGGGAGACCCAGTACTTC. The chain couples TRBV11-3 to TRBJ2-5; a weak D match, TRBD2 (5 bases). The CDR3 is 15 residues long. The germline gives CDR1 SGHNT, CDR2 YENEEA. V was clipped by 6 bases and J by 5 bases, with 19 bases between them.

The chain employs TRBV15 and TRBJ2-1, with 10 bases lining up with TRBD2. The CDR3 has 19 residues. Losses at the gene ends were 4 bases for V and 0 bases for J; bases not matched to a gene: 12. The germline gives CDR1 LNHNV, CDR2 YYDKDF (reference sequence). CDR3 region: CATSTYLAGGPGSYNEQFF. As DNA, the CDR3 is TGTGCCACCAGCACCTATTTAGCGGGGGGCCCTGGCTCCTACAATGAGCAGTTCTTC.

The V call is TRBV5-8, the J call TRBJ1-5, with D unresolved. V was clipped by 3 bases and J by 6 bases, with 7 bases between them. The CDR3 contains 12 residues. The germline V gene has CDR1 SGHTS and CDR2 YDEGEE. CDR3 sequence (DNA): TGTGCCAGCAGCTCCTTAAGTCAGCCCCAGCATTTT. Its translation is CASSSLSQPQHF.

V usage is TRBV2 and J usage is TRBJ1-1, with TRBD1 identical over 9 bases. Germline values: CDR1 SNHLY, CDR2 FYNNEI. J was trimmed by 4 bases and V by 6 bases; bases with no gene match: 6. CDR3 size: 14 residues. CDR3 bases: TGTGCCAGCAGGGACAGGGGTTCGAGCACTGAAGCTTTCTTT. Its protein product is CASRDRGSSTEAFF.

In this sample, this clone turned up once. The chain couples TRBV20-1 to TRBJ1-2, with D possibly TRBD1 on 6 matching bases. V lost 3 bases, J lost 3 bases, and 11 bases lay in between. Looked up from germline, CDR1 is DFQATT and CDR2 is SNEGSKA (reference sequence). The CDR3 loop spans 13 amino acids. The CDR3 DNA is TGCAGTGCTAGTAGGGGGAGCGACTATGGCTACACCTTC. It yields the protein CSASRGSDYGYTF.

The V and J genes are TRBV5-1 and TRBJ2-5, with D possibly being TRBD1 (6 bases). The germline V gene has CDR1 SGHRS and CDR2 YFSETQ. The CDR3 sequence is 14 residues long. Between the trimmed V and J ends, which lost 4 bases and 4 bases, there was a span of 14 bases. CDR3 in amino acids: CASSPGTMGETQYF. CDR3 bases: TGCGCCAGCAGCCCCGGGACAATGGGAGAGACCCAGTACTTC.

J is TRBJ2-1 and V is TRBV2; 9 bases agree with TRBD2. Germline V gene data show CDR1 as SNHLY and CDR2 as FYNNEI. V dropped 7 bases and J dropped 0; count of bases not matched to a gene: 16. The CDR3 sequence is 19 residues long. In DNA form, the CDR3 reads TGTGCCAGCATAGTCTCTGCTAGCGGGGAATCGAGCTCCTACAATGAGCAGTTCTTC. Protein product: CASIVSASGESSSYNEQFF.

The rearrangement uses TRBV7-3 and TRBJ2-2; D is uncertain. The CDR3 runs to 14 residues. Deletions cut 1 base from V and 5 bases from J, with 8 bases between. CDR1 SGHTA and CDR2 FQGTGA come from the germline V gene. The CDR3 loop is CASSLRGTTGELFF. In DNA form, the CDR3 reads TGTGCCAGCAGCTTAAGGGGTACGACCGGGGAGCTGTTTTTT.